This T cell receptor (beta chain) was sequenced during a study of shared clonotypes between healthy human individuals. General study findings and limits: Naive subsets generally exceeded memory subsets in estimated richness. When naive CD4 clonotypes were compared across a few donors, approximately 5% were shared.

Across several immunoSEQ plates, the genomic DNA of each subset was split evenly. The sorted-subset replicate PCRs were given approximately 190 ng DNA, which is 30,000 to 35,000 T cell genomes. The table came from immunoSEQ multiplex PCR; TCRdb's copy has only in-frame clones and leaves some out. The sample comprises millions of clones, about 93% of which are singletons, and around 1.7% rests with the top ten. Positive CCR7 selection of CD45RO-negative cells yielded the naive CD8 cells, and terminally differentiated effector memory CD45RA+ cells were excluded. V was trimmed by 5 bases and J by 7 bases, leaving 24 bases between them. Germline V gene data show CDR1 as SEHNR and CDR2 as FQNEAQ (reference sequence). This CDR3 contains 16 residues. Of note for this clone: Its target is unknown.

The specimen sequenced was naive CD8+ T cells from PBMCs. This TCR derives from a man between 18 and 35 years old in good health. Some clones in this sample may be carry-over from other donors' samples. V and J are TRBV7-9 and TRBJ2-7; D uncertain. Written as DNA, the CDR3 is TGTGCCAGCAGCCCAGACTTGGACCTCGACCGTGGGGAGCAGTACTTC. Its translation is CASSPDLDLDRGEQYF.